One and the same sample provided the 25 T cell receptor beta chains below, sequenced in a study of regulatory T cells in long-lasting Graves disease. Time point denoted: persistent/refractory GD, antithyroid drugs over 5 years with positive TRAb. Generation of the TCR library employed RNA extracted from PBMCs. According to the study, TCR beta libraries were built with iRepertoire HTBI primers and CDR3-region Arm-PCR. In TCRdb, the multiplex PCR reads were re-called with MiXCR into one record per CDR3 protein. The sample consists of 350,000 to 450,000 distinct CDR3 sequences, roughly 24% of them appearing once. The sequencing used peripheral blood mononuclear cells (PBMCs), collected when the disease was refractory, from a patient treated with antithyroid drugs. The receptors derive from a woman in her thirties or forties with Graves disease.

The CDR3 sequence is CASSPQGPLWGTEAFF. The CDR3 region has the DNA TGTGCCAGCAGTCCGCAGGGGCCGCTTTGGGGCACTGAAGCTTTCTTT. The V and J genes are TRBV6-2 or TRBV6-3 and TRBJ1-1; perhaps TRBD1 as D (6 bases). Between the trimmed V and J ends, which lost 5 bases and 4 bases, there was a span of 20 bases. The CDR3 has 16 residues. The V gene's germline CDR1 is MNHEY and CDR2 SVGEGT.

This clonotype was observed a handful of times. The CDR3 here is CASSLVGQGNNSPLHF. CDR3 DNA sequence: TGTGCCAGCAGCTTGGTTGGACAGGGGAATAATTCACCCCTCCACTTT. The chain joins TRBV5-7 to TRBJ1-6, with 9 bases lining up with TRBD1. TRBV5-7 is marked as an open reading frame, function uncertain. CDR3 length: 16 residues. The ends lost 0 bases at V and 5 bases at J; junction bases unmatched: 3.

The chain links TRBV9 to TRBJ2-6; D gene uncertain. Trimming removed 3 bases at V and 4 bases at J, with 23 bases between. CDR1 and CDR2 (germline): SGDLS, YYNGEE. The CDR3 contains 19 residues. The CDR3 DNA sequence: TGTGCCAGCAGCGCCCCCCTTCGGTCCGCCGACTCGGGGGCCAACGTCCTGACTTTC. It codes for CASSAPLRSADSGANVLTF.

In its sample, this clonotype was seen many times. This chain links TRBV28 with TRBJ1-5; D is unresolved. The CDR3 runs to 13 residues. Germline CDR1 MDHEN, CDR2 SYDVKM. Trimming cost V 3 bases and J 5 bases, with 8 bases left between them. In DNA, the CDR3 is TGTGCCAGCAGTTTCTGGGGTTATCAGCCCCAGCATTTT. Amino acids: CASSFWGYQPQHF.

V gene TRBV19 combines with J gene TRBJ2-5; 8 bases agree with TRBD2. Trimming at V came to 5 bases and at J to 3 bases, leaving 5 bases not matched to a gene. The germline gives CDR1 LNHDA, CDR2 SQIVND (reference sequence). The CDR3 is 14 residues long. As DNA, the CDR3 is TGTGCCAGTAGTGAGACTAGCGTTGAAGAGACCCAGTACTTC. It yields the protein CASSETSVEETQYF.

Comment on this clonotype: A far larger clone is off by one base, so a read error is likely. The chain uses TRBV7-9 and TRBJ2-5, with TRBD2 matching 9 bases. Germline V gene lookup returns CDR1 SEHNR and CDR2 FQNEAQ (reference sequence). The CDR3 length is 14 residues. V lost 4 bases to trimming and J lost 5 bases; unmatched junction nucleotides: 5. The CDR3 here is CASSSGTSTETQYF. The CDR3 bases are TGTGCCAGCAGCTCCGGGACTAGCACGGAGACCCAGTACTTC.

This clonotype was picked up many times. The chain recombines TRBV28 with TRBJ2-7, with D tentatively TRBD2 (7 bases). The CDR3 length is 16 residues. V lost 5 bases and J lost 0, with 17 bases in between. Looked up from germline, CDR1 is MDHEN and CDR2 is SYDVKM. CDR3 bases: TGTGCCAGCAGTACCTCTGGGAGGGGGAGCTCCTACGAGCAGTACTTC. Its translation is CASSTSGRGSSYEQYF.

This clonotype occurred many times. The V call is TRBV28, the J call TRBJ1-2, with D possibly matching TRBD1 (5 bases). Deletions cut 5 bases from V and 5 bases from J, with 12 bases between. CDR3 length: 13 amino acids. The V gene's germline CDR1 is MDHEN and CDR2 SYDVKM. As DNA, the CDR3 is TGTGCCAGCAGTCCTCCAGGGCGTTATGGCTACACCTTC. Encoded protein: CASSPPGRYGYTF.

The sample holds many counts of this clonotype. The genes are TRBV20-1 and TRBJ2-7, with 11 bases lining up with TRBD2. CDR1 and CDR2 from the germline V gene are DFQATT and SNEGSKA (reference sequence). The V segment lost 4 bases and the J segment 2 bases; nucleotides outside the gene matches: 4. CDR3 length: 14 residues. The DNA for the CDR3 is TGCAGTGCTACACTAGCGGGAGTTGCCTACGAGCAGTACTTC. This codes for CSATLAGVAYEQYF.

This clonotype has a count of ten or more. This chain uses TRBV28 with TRBJ2-4; TRBD1 agrees at 7 bases. V gave up 7 bases and J gave up 4 bases; unmatched junction bases: 10. Per germline, CDR1 MDHEN and CDR2 SYDVKM. This CDR3 has 15 residues. CDR3 residues: CASIPRGTAKNIQYF. The CDR3 nucleotides read TGTGCCAGCATCCCTAGGGGGACAGCAAAAAACATTCAGTACTTC.

The rearrangement uses TRBV7-9 and TRBJ2-5, with 12 bases lining up with TRBD2. With the DNA end fitting TRBJ2-1 better, the J assignment may be wrong. The length of the CDR3 is 16 residues. CDR1 is SEHNR and CDR2 is FQNEAQ in the germline V gene (reference sequence). The CDR3 loop is CASSYPGLAGYNEQFF. The CDR3 region has the DNA TGTGCCAGCAGCTATCCGGGACTAGCGGGTTACAATGAGCAGTTCTTC.

The table lists this clonotype with many counts. V is TRBV6-2 or TRBV6-3 and J is TRBJ2-7; D is ambiguous. Germline loops: CDR1 MNHEY, CDR2 SVGEGT. This CDR3 region has 13 residues. Trimming removed 1 base from V and 3 bases from J, with 7 bases in between. The CDR3 DNA sequence: TGTGCCAGCAGTTACTTCGTCAGCTACGAGCAGTACTTC. Translated, it gives CASSYFVSYEQYF.

This clonotype has only a few counts. The gene calls are TRBV10-1 and TRBJ2-5; 9 nucleotides match TRBD1. The CDR3 has 16 amino acids. CDR1 WNHNN and CDR2 SYGVQD come from the germline V gene (reference sequence). Germline trimming cut 3 bases from V and 5 bases from J; bases unmatched to any gene: 10. The CDR3 DNA reads TGCGCCAGCAGTGATTCCGGGACAGGGTTAACGGAGACCCAGTACTTC. It codes for CASSDSGTGLTETQYF.

This clonotype was recorded many times. V gene TRBV12-3 or TRBV12-4 combines with J gene TRBJ2-4, with D possibly TRBD2 on 5 matching bases. V lost 3 bases and J 1 base, leaving 13 bases between the germline ends. The CDR3 is 16 residues long. The CDR3 coding sequence is TGTGCCAGCAGTTTTAATACGGGGATTGCCAAAAACATTCAGTACTTC. Amino acids: CASSFNTGIAKNIQYF.

This clonotype came up a few times. V and J are TRBV5-1 and TRBJ2-7, with D hard to call. Trimming removed 0 bases at V and 5 bases at J, with 12 bases between. The CDR3 has 14 amino acids. CDR1 and CDR2 (germline): SGHRS, YFSETQ. CDR3 amino acids: CASSLEVGPDEQYF. Written as DNA, the CDR3 is TGCGCCAGCAGCTTGGAGGTAGGGCCGGACGAGCAGTACTTC.

This chain connects TRBV28 to TRBJ2-1; unclear D gene. The CDR3 sequence is 14 residues long. Germline lookup yields CDR1 MDHEN and CDR2 SYDVKM. V dropped 7 bases and J dropped 4 bases, with 14 bases sitting between them. Here the CDR3 reads CASTPSTVYNEQFF. The CDR3 DNA is TGTGCCAGCACCCCTTCGACTGTATACAATGAGCAGTTCTTC. Together with reference TRBV28 and TRBJ2-1, the CDR3 gives the full variable domain: DVKVTQSSRYLVKRTGEKVFLECVQDMDHENMFWYRQDPGLGLRLIYFSYDVKMKEKGDIPEGYSVSREKKERFSLILESASTNQTSMYLCASTPSTVYNEQFFGPGTRLTVL.

This clonotype was picked up a small number of times. The chain is built from TRBV3-1 and TRBJ1-4; D gene unclear. Trimming cost V 0 bases and J 0 bases, with 5 bases left between them. The CDR3 loop spans 15 amino acids. Germline loops: CDR1 LGHDT, CDR2 YNNKEL (reference sequence). Written as DNA, the CDR3 is TGTGCCAGCAGCCAAGACGTAGCAACTAATGAAAAACTGTTTTTT. This translates into CASSQDVATNEKLFF.

The table lists this clonotype with a few counts. V is TRBV7-9 and J is TRBJ2-2, with D maybe TRBD1 (5 bases). Between the trimmed V and J ends, which lost 3 bases and 6 bases, there was a span of 14 bases. CDR3 length: 15 residues. CDR1 SEHNR and CDR2 FQNEAQ come from the germline V gene (reference sequence). In DNA, the CDR3 is TGTGCCAGCAGCTTTTCAGGGAAAGGCTCCGGGGAGCTGTTTTTT. This sequence encodes CASSFSGKGSGELFF.

This clonotype has a count of ten or more. The chain recombines TRBV6-4 with TRBJ2-2, with TRBD2 matching 8 bases. Germline CDR1 MRHNA, CDR2 SNTAGT. There are 16 residues in the CDR3. The J segment lost 6 bases and the V segment lost 0 bases, leaving 6 bases of the junction unmatched. CDR3 amino acids: CASSDSAAGEPGELFF. DNA for the CDR3: TGTGCCAGCAGTGACTCGGCAGCGGGAGAACCCGGGGAGCTGTTTTTT.

V gene TRBV7-2 combines with J gene TRBJ1-2; no clear D. The CDR3 has 13 residues. Trimming pared 4 bases from V and 5 bases from J, leaving 11 bases between. The germline CDR1 and CDR2 sequences are SGHTA and FQGNSA. CDR3 sequence reads: CASSSLPGYGYTF. The CDR3, as DNA: TGTGCCAGCAGCTCGTTACCAGGATATGGCTACACCTTC. Variable domain in full (rest from reference TRBV7-2 and TRBJ1-2): GAGVSQSPSNKVTEKGKDVELRCDPISGHTALYWYRQSLGQGLEFLIYFQGNSAPDKSGLPSDRFSAERTGGSVSTLTIQRTQQEDSAVYLCASSSLPGYGYTFGSGTRLTVV.

The CDR3 DNA reads TGCGCCAGTAGTACCTTTCGACAGGGAGGCGGGGAGCTGTTTTTT. Its translation: CASSTFRQGGGELFF. The chain joins TRBV10-1 to TRBJ2-2; tentative D call: TRBD1 (7 bases). The V end lost 9 bases, the J end lost 7 bases, and 21 bases lay between the germline ends. The CDR3 sequence is 15 residues long. The germline gives CDR1 WNHNN, CDR2 SYGVQD (reference sequence).

CDR3 bases: TGTGCCAGCAGCTTAGCGGGACAGGGGAGCACTGAAGCTTTCTTT. Translated, it gives CASSLAGQGSTEAFF. The gene calls are TRBV11-1 and TRBJ1-1; 10 bases agree with TRBD1. This CDR3 region has 15 residues. Germline lookup yields CDR1 SGHAT and CDR2 FQDESV (reference sequence). The V and J ends lost 0 bases and 4 bases, in that order; junction bases with no gene match: 2.

This clonotype was detected only a few times. J is TRBJ2-1 and V is TRBV28; D possibly corresponds to TRBD2 (5 bases). V lost 4 bases, J lost 6 bases, and 13 bases lay in between. Germline values: CDR1 MDHEN, CDR2 SYDVKM. The CDR3 loop spans 14 amino acids. This CDR3 reads CASSWRGSLNEQFF. CDR3 nucleotides: TGTGCCAGCAGTTGGAGAGGGTCCCTCAATGAGCAGTTCTTC.

This clonotype appeared a few times. Being one base from a much bigger clone, this may be a read error. V usage is TRBV12-3 or TRBV12-4 and J usage is TRBJ2-7; weak D call: TRBD1 (5 bases). Between the trimmed V and J ends, which lost 2 bases and 3 bases, there was a span of 14 bases. This CDR3 is built from 15 residues. CDR3 bases: TGTGCCAGCAGTTTAAGTTCCCAGGGAATCTACGAGCAGTACTTC. It specifies CASSLSSQGIYEQYF.

The V gene is TRBV28, the J gene TRBJ2-7; D is ambiguous. Per germline, CDR1 MDHEN and CDR2 SYDVKM. The CDR3 length is 12 residues. V lost 6 bases to trimming and J lost 7 bases, with 13 bases between them. CDR3: CASSGPLGEQYF. For the CDR3, the DNA is TGTGCCAGCAGCGGACCCTTGGGGGAGCAGTACTTC.